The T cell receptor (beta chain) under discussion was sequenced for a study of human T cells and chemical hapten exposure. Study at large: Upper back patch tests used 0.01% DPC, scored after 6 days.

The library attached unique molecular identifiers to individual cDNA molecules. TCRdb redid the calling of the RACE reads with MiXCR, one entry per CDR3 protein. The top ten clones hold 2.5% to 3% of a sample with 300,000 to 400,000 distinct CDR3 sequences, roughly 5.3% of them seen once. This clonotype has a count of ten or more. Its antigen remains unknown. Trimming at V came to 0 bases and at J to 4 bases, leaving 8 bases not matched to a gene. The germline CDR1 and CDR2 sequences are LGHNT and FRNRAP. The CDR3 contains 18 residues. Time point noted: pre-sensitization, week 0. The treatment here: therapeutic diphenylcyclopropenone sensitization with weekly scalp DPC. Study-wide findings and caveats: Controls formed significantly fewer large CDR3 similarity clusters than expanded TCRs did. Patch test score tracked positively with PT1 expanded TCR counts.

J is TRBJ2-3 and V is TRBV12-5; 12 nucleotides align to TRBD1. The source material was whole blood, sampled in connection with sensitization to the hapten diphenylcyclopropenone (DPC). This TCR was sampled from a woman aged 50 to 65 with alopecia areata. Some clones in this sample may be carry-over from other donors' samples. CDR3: CASGLVRDGTGGADTQYF. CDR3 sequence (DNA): TGTGCTAGTGGTTTGGTACGGGACGGGACAGGGGGCGCAGATACGCAGTATTTT.